Listed below are T cell receptor beta chains from one sample, sequenced in a study of spatial heterogeneity in lung cancer. Using its own MiXCR run on the 5' RACE reads, TCRdb lists one record per CDR3 protein. This table holds roughly 40,000 distinct CDR3 sequences, around 7% found once. The sample in question was PBMCs, obtained at surgery. The receptors were sampled from a female donor with early-stage non-small cell lung cancer. Each CDR3 is given with its conserved first and last residue. D genes are given only for firm matches. A clone size is listed for some rows: how often the clone was seen (once, few, many), or a class if it is expanded.

clone_size	v_call	d_call	j_call	cdr3_nt	cdr3_aa
many	TRBV28	TRBD1	TRBJ1-2	TGTGCCAGCAGTGTACAGGGGCCGTATGGCTACACCTTC	CASSVQGPYGYTF
few	TRBV4-3	.	TRBJ2-5	TGCGCCAGCAGCCCCAGGGGGGGCGGTAAAGAGACCCAGTACTTC	CASSPRGGGKETQYF
.	TRBV29-1	.	TRBJ1-1	TGCAGCGTTGAGGGGGGCGGCACTGAAGCTTTCTTT	CSVEGGGTEAFF
many	TRBV5-1	.	TRBJ2-6	TGCGCCAGCAGCCCCTCCCCGGGGGCCAACGTCCTGACTTTC	CASSPSPGANVLTF
few	TRBV20-1	TRBD1	TRBJ2-7	TGCAGTGCTCCGGGACAGGGGGACCCGGAGCAGTACTTC	CSAPGQGDPEQYF
many	TRBV7-2	TRBD1	TRBJ2-2	TGTGCCAGCAGCCCCGACCTGGGGACAGTTAACACCGGGGAGCTGTTTTTT	CASSPDLGTVNTGELFF
few	TRBV12-3/TRBV12-4	TRBD1	TRBJ2-7	TGTGCCAGCAGTTTAAGGGACAGACCCTACGAGCAGTACTTC	CASSLRDRPYEQYF
many	TRBV6-2/TRBV6-3	.	TRBJ2-2	TGTGCCAGCCAGACAGCGAACACCGGGGAGCTGTTTTTT	CASQTANTGELFF
few	TRBV6-2/TRBV6-3	TRBD2	TRBJ2-5	TGTGCCAGCAGAGGCGCGGCGGGGGGAGAGACCCAGTACTTC	CASRGAAGGETQYF
many	TRBV15	.	TRBJ2-7	TGTGCCACCAGCAGAGATACCGGGGGTAATATCTACGAGCAGTACTTC	CATSRDTGGNIYEQYF
many	TRBV6-5	TRBD2	TRBJ2-1	TGTGCCAGCAGTTACTCGACTTGGCGAGCGGGGGGGAATGAGCAGTTCTTC	CASSYSTWRAGGNEQFF
many	TRBV15	.	TRBJ1-4	TGTGCCACCAGCAGAGGTTCATCTGGGCGAAATGAAAAACTGTTTTTT	CATSRGSSGRNEKLFF
many	TRBV7-6	.	TRBJ1-4	TGTGCCAGCAGCGTTAAGACCCCCTGGGAGGGAAAACTGTTTTTT	CASSVKTPWEGKLFF
many	TRBV6-5	TRBD1	TRBJ2-7	TGTGCCAGCAGTGGTACCGGGACAGGGGTAAACGAGCAGTACTTC	CASSGTGTGVNEQYF
.	TRBV7-9	.	TRBJ2-2	TGTGCCAGCAGCTGGACTACCACCGGGGAGCTGTTTTTT	CASSWTTTGELFF